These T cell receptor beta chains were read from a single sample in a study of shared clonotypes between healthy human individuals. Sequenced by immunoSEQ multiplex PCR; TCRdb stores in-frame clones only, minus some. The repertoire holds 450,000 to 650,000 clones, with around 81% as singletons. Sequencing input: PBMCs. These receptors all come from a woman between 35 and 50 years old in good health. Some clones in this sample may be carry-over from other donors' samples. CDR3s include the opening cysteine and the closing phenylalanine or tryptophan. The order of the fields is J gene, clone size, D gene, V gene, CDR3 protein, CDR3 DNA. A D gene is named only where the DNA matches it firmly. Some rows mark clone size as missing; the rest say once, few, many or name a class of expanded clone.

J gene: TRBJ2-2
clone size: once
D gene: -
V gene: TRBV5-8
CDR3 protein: CASRQGPNTGELFF
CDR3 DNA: TGTGCCAGCAGACAGGGCCCAAACACCGGGGAGCTGTTTTTT

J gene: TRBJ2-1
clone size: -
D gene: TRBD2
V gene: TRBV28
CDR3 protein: CASSFPLNGRVSYNEQFF
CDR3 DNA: TGTGCCAGCAGTTTCCCTCTTAACGGGAGGGTATCCTACAATGAGCAGTTCTTC

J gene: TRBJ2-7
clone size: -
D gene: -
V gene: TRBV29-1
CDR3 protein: CSVSSTFGEQYF
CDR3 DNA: TGCAGCGTTAGTAGCACGTTTGGGGAGCAGTACTTC

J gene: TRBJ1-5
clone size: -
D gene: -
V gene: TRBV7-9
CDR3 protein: CASSSRAENQPQHF
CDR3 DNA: TGTGCCAGCAGCTCCCGGGCCGAAAATCAGCCCCAGCATTTT

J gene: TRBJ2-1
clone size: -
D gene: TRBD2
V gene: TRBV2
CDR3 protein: CASSGTSGYNEQFF
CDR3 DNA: TGTGCCAGCAGCGGGACTAGCGGTTACAATGAGCAGTTCTTC

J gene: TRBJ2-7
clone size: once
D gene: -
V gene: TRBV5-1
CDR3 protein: CASSSPGTRGEQYF
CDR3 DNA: TGCGCCAGCAGCTCTCCGGGAACCCGGGGCGAGCAGTACTTC

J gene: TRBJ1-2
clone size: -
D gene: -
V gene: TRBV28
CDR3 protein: CASSLGYRFYGYTF
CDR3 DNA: TGTGCCAGCAGTTTAGGGTACAGGTTCTATGGCTACACCTTC

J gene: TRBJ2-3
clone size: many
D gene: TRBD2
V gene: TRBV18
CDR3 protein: CASSPGLASDTQYF
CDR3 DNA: TGTGCCAGCTCACCGGGACTAGCGTCAGATACGCAGTATTTT

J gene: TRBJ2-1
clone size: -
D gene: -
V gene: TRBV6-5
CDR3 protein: CASRRGKHNEQFF
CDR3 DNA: TGTGCCAGCAGAAGGGGCAAACACAATGAGCAGTTCTTC

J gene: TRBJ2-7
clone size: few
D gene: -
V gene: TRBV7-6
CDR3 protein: CASASFGGHEQYF
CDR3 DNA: TGTGCCAGCGCTAGTTTTGGGGGCCACGAGCAGTACTTC

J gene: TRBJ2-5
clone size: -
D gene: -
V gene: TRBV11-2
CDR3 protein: CASSLGPLPQETQYF
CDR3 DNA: TGTGCCAGCAGCTTAGGTCCGCTTCCCCAAGAGACCCAGTACTTC

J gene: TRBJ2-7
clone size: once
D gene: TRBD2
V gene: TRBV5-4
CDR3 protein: CASSLEAGVWNEQYF
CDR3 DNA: TGTGCCAGCAGCTTGGAGGCGGGAGTGTGGAACGAGCAGTACTTC

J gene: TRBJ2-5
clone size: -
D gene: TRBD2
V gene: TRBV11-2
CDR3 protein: CASSLGIVAGGQETQYF
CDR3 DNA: TGTGCCAGCAGCTTAGGGATAGTGGCGGGGGGCCAAGAGACCCAGTACTTC

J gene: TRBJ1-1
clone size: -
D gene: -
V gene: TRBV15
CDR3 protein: CATSYILADTEAFF
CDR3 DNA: TGTGCCACCAGCTACATCTTAGCGGACACTGAAGCTTTCTTT

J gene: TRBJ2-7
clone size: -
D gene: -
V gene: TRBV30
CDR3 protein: CAWSPSGTPRYEQYF
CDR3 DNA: TGTGCCTGGAGTCCGTCCGGGACACCCCGCTACGAGCAGTACTTC

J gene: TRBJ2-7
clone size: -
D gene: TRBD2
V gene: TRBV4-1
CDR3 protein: CASSQDLTSGDYEQYF
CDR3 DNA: TGCGCCAGCAGCCAAGATCTAACTAGCGGAGACTACGAGCAGTACTTC

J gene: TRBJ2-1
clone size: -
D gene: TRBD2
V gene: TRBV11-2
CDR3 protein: CAGSSKRGSYNEQFF
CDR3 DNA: TGTGCCGGCAGCTCTAAGCGGGGATCCTACAATGAGCAGTTCTTC

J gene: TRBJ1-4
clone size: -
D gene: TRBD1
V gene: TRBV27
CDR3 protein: CASSSRTGEIEKLFF
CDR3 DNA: TGTGCCAGCAGTTCCCGGACAGGGGAGATCGAAAAACTGTTTTTT

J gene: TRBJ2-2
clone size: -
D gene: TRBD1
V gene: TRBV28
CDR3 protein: CASSQGEWTGELFF
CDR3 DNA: TGTGCCAGCAGTCAGGGGGAGTGGACCGGGGAGCTGTTTTTT

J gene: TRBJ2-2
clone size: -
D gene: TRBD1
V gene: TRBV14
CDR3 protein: CASSHGTGNTGELFF
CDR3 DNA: TGTGCCAGCAGCCATGGGACAGGGAACACCGGGGAGCTGTTTTTT

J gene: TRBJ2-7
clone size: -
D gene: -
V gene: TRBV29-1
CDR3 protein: CSVGGTSKYYEQYF
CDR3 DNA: TGCAGCGTGGGCGGGACTTCTAAATACTACGAGCAGTACTTC

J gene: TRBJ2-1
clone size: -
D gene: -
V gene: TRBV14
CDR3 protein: CASSQVGVASPNEQFF
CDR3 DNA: TGTGCCAGCAGCCAAGTTGGAGTAGCCAGCCCCAATGAGCAGTTCTTC

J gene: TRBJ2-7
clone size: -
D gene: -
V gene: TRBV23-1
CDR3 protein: CASNPWVGLRGPSYEQYF
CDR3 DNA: TGCGCCAGCAACCCCTGGGTGGGGCTGCGGGGACCCTCCTACGAGCAGTACTTC

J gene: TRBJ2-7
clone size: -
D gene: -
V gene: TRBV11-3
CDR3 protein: CASSLRTGSSYEQYF
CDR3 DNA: TGTGCCAGCAGCTTACGTACAGGGTCCTCCTACGAGCAGTACTTC

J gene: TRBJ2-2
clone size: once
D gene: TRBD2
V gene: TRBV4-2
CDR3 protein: CASSQEIGLAGVTGELFF
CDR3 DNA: TGTGCCAGCAGCCAGGAAATTGGACTAGCGGGCGTCACCGGGGAGCTGTTTTTT

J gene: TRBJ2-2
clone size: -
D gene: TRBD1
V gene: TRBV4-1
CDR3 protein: CASSPRTGMNTGELFF
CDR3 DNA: TGCGCCAGCAGCCCGCGGACAGGGATGAACACCGGGGAGCTGTTTTTT

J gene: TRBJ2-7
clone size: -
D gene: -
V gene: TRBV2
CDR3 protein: CASRNLGSRGGYEQYF
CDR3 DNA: TGTGCCAGCCGAAACCTGGGGTCAAGGGGTGGCTACGAGCAGTACTTC

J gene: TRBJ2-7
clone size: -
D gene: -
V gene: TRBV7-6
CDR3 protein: CASSPLGQDYEQYF
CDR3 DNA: TGTGCCAGCAGCCCGCTGGGACAAGATTACGAGCAGTACTTC

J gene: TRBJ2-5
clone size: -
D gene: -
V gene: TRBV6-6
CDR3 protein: CASSTPLEQYF
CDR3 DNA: TGTGCCAGCAGTACCCCACTGGAGCAGTACTTC

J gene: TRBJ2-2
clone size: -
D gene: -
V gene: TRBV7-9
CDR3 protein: CASSLREYTGELFF
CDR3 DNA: TGTGCCAGCAGCTTAAGGGAGTACACCGGGGAGCTGTTTTTT

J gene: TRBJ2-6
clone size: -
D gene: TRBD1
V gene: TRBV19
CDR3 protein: CASSYWGQLRSGANVLTF
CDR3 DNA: TGTGCCAGTAGTTACTGGGGACAGCTAAGGTCTGGGGCCAACGTCCTGACTTTC

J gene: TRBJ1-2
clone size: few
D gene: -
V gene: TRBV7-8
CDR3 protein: CASSLGREVYGYTF
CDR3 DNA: TGTGCCAGCAGCTTAGGAAGGGAGGTATATGGCTACACCTTC

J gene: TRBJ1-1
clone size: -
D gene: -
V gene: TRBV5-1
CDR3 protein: CASSLGGGNTEAFF
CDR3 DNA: TGCGCCAGCAGCTTGGGTGGGGGTAACACTGAAGCTTTCTTT

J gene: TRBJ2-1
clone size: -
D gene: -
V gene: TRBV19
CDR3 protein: CASSTHFGEQFF
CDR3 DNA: TGTGCCAGTAGCACTCACTTTGGGGAGCAGTTCTTC

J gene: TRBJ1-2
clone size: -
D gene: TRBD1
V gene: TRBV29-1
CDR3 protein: CSGGQGDYGYTF
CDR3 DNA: TGCAGCGGGGGACAGGGGGACTATGGCTACACCTTC

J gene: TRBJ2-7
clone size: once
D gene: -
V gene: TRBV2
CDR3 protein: CASSGGAGGPSYEQYF
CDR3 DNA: TGTGCCAGCAGTGGGGGGGCCGGGGGACCCTCCTACGAGCAGTACTTC

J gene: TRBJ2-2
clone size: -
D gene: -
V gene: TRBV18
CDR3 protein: CASSPPIQSGELFF
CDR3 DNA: TGTGCCAGCTCACCTCCGATCCAGTCCGGGGAGCTGTTTTTT

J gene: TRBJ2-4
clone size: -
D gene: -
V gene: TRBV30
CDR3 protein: CAWRDKGQAKNIQYF
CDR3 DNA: TGTGCCTGGAGAGACAAGGGCCAAGCCAAAAACATTCAGTACTTC

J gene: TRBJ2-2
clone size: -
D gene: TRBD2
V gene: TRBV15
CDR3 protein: CATSRDGISGRTNTGELFF
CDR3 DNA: TGTGCCACCAGCAGAGATGGTATCAGCGGGAGGACCAACACCGGGGAGCTGTTTTTT

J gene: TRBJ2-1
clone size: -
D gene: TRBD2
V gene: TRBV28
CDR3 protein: CASSETGTRFTDEQFF
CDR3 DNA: TGTGCCAGCAGTGAAACCGGGACTAGGTTTACGGATGAGCAGTTCTTC

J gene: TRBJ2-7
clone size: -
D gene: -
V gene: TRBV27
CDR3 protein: CASSPHRGAEQYF
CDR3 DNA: TGTGCCAGCAGTCCCCATCGGGGGGCCGAGCAGTACTTC

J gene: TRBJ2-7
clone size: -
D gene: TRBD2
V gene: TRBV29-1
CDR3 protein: CSVEDPSGTFEQYF
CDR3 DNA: TGCAGCGTTGAAGATCCCAGCGGGACCTTCGAGCAGTACTTC

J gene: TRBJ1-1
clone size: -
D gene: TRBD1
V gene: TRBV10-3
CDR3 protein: CAISEFDRGYTEAFF
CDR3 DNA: TGTGCCATCAGTGAATTCGACAGGGGCTACACTGAAGCTTTCTTT

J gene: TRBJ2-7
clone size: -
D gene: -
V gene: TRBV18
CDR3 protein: CASSPGTNYEQYF
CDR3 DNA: TGTGCCAGCTCACCCGGGACAAACTACGAGCAGTACTTC

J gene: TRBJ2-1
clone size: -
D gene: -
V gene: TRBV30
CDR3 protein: CAWSVGTKQFF
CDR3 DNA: TGTGCCTGGAGTGTCGGGACAAAGCAGTTCTTC

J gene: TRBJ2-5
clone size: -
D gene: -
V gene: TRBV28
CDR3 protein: CASSQSGFARQETQYF
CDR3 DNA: TGTGCCAGCAGTCAGTCCGGTTTCGCCCGCCAAGAGACCCAGTACTTC

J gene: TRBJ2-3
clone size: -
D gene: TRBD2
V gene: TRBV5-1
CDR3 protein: CASSLIGLAGRTDTQYF
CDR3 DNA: TGCGCCAGCAGCCTCATAGGACTAGCGGGTCGCACAGATACGCAGTATTTT